There are many counts of the clone carrying this TCR beta chain. Antigen unknown. Germline and junction disagree at one end, which may indicate a read error. Subjects aged 18 to 65 presented with newly diagnosed hyperthyroidism of less than 2 months' duration. For the diagnoses, clinical symptoms, serum thyroxine and TRAb, thyroid ultrasound and orbital computed tomography were used. The PBMCs had their origin in 7.5 to 10 ml of fresh peripheral blood. TCR beta CDR3 region amplification was performed from RNA transcripts. HTBI primers were used for first-round RT-PCR of the TCR CDR3. TCRdb used MiXCR to reprocess the multiplex PCR reads, holding one entry per CDR3 protein. Of fewer than 550,000 distinct CDR3 sequences listed, 15% to 18% are singletons. This sample was included in a study of T cells in Graves' hyperthyroidism and ophthalmopathy. Study-wide results and caveats: Before onset, ophthalmopathy was predicted by the model a median roughly 6.8 months earlier.

CDR3 length: 14 amino acids. Germline-derived CDR1 and CDR2 are MNHNS and SASEGT. The sample taken for sequencing was blood. The chain employs TRBV6-1 and TRBJ2-5; TRBD2 agrees at 9 bases. This TCR was recovered from a woman aged 18 to 35 with Graves' hyperthyroidism. The CDR3 nucleotides are TGTGCCAGCAGGGAAGGGACTAGCAGAGAGACCCAGTACTTC. Translating it yields CASREGTSRETQYF.